Below, 18 T cell receptor beta chains from the same sample are listed, as sequenced in a study of cytomegalovirus exposure and HLA in healthy donors (dated by TCRdb to 2015 to 2018). Library prep was done by the immunoSEQ multiplex PCR assay. Imported from immuneACCESS, the table was reduced by TCRdb to in-frame sequences with V and J called. These copies leave out some clones; in studies compared against another copy, an unresolved V gene accounts for under half, and the cause of the remainder is not known. The sample yields about 340,000 clones; 86% were counted once. 0.75% to 0.85% of the sample is held by the ten biggest clonotypes. The sample taken for sequencing was PBMCs. The receptors derive from a woman between 18 and 30 years old in good health and CMV-seronegative.

This clone was recorded once. This chain connects TRBV6-5 to TRBJ2-2; the D gene is possibly TRBD2 (6 bases). The V end lost 5 bases, the J end lost 0 bases, and 10 bases lay between the germline ends. Germline V gene data show CDR1 as MNHEY and CDR2 as SVGAGI. The CDR3 has 15 amino acids. CDR3 nucleotides: TGTGCCAGCAGTCCATGGGGGGCGAACACCGGGGAGCTGTTTTTT. Translation gives CASSPWGANTGELFF.

This clone occurred once. The chain links TRBV5-4 to TRBJ2-2; a possible D gene is TRBD2 (5 bases). From germline, CDR1 is SGHNT and CDR2 YYREEE (reference sequence). Trimming removed 4 bases at V and 10 bases at J, with 20 bases between. CDR3 size: 15 residues. The CDR3 nucleotides are TGTGCCAGCAGCCCGACGACCGACTACTCAGCGGAGCTGTTTTTT. Protein sequence: CASSPTTDYSAELFF. The variable domain in full, completed from reference TRBV5-4 and TRBJ2-2, reads ETGVTQSPTHLIKTRGQQVTLRCSSQSGHNTVSWYQQALGQGPQFIFQYYREEENGRGNFPPRFSGLQFPNYSSELNVNALELDDSALYLCASSPTTDYSAELFFGEGSRLTVL.

A single count supports this clone. The chain is built from TRBV6-5 and TRBJ1-2; 7 bases are shared with TRBD1. J gave up 8 bases and V 0 bases, and 12 bases lay outside the gene matches. CDR1 and CDR2 (germline): MNHEY, SVGAGI. The length of the CDR3 is 16 residues. The DNA of the CDR3 is TGTGCCAGCAGTTACTCGCCGGTGCGACAGGGAGCCGGCTACACCTTC. This codes for CASSYSPVRQGAGYTF.

The genes are TRBV9 and TRBJ2-1; 10 nucleotides agree with TRBD2. CDR3 size: 16 residues. Trimming removed 5 bases from V and 1 base from J; junction bases left unmatched: 6. CDR1 is SGDLS and CDR2 is YYNGEE in the germline V gene. The CDR3, as DNA: TGTGCCAGCAGTCCTAGCGGGAGTCGGTCCTACAATGAGCAGTTCTTC. The encoded protein is CASSPSGSRSYNEQFF.

This chain links TRBV27 with TRBJ2-7, with TRBD1 matching over 8 bases. In germline, CDR1 is MNHEY, CDR2 SMNVEV (reference sequence). The CDR3 contains 16 residues. With V trimmed by 3 bases and J by 1 base, 8 bases remained unmatched. For the CDR3, the DNA is TGTGCCAGCAGTTTTTCGGGACAGGCTTTTTCCTACGAGCAGTACTTC. Translation gives CASSFSGQAFSYEQYF.

This clone was seen a single time. V and J are TRBV7-2 and TRBJ2-6, with D tentatively TRBD2 (6 bases). In germline, CDR1 is SGHTA, CDR2 FQGNSA. Trimming removed 3 bases from V and 0 bases from J, with 6 bases in between. CDR3 length equals 15 residues. The CDR3 sequence is CASSFGGSGANVLTF. CDR3 nucleotide sequence: TGTGCCAGCAGCTTCGGGGGCTCTGGGGCCAACGTCCTGACTTTC.

In the case of this clone: This same CDR3 is encoded by further DNA sequences in the sample. The chain uses TRBV27 and TRBJ2-7; 10 bases agree with TRBD2. The germline V gene encodes CDR1 MNHEY and CDR2 SMNVEV (reference sequence). This CDR3 is built from 14 residues. The junction had 0 bases not matched to a gene; V was cut back by 2 bases and J by 2 bases. The CDR3 protein is CASSLTSGAYEQYF. The CDR3 nucleotides are TGTGCCAGCAGTTTAACTAGCGGGGCCTACGAGCAGTACTTC.

The V and J genes are TRBV29-1 and TRBJ2-1; 9 bases align to TRBD2. This CDR3 has 13 amino acids. J gave up 7 bases and V 2 bases, and 3 bases lay outside the gene matches. In germline, CDR1 is SQVTM, CDR2 ANQGSEA. CDR3 protein: CSVERLAGNEQFF. The CDR3 region has the DNA TGCAGCGTTGAAAGGCTAGCGGGGAATGAGCAGTTCTTC.

This clone was detected a few times. The gene calls are TRBV4-1 and TRBJ2-7, with TRBD2 as a possible D gene (6 bases). Germline CDR1 and CDR2: MGHRA and YSYEKL. V dropped 1 base and J dropped 7 bases, with 17 bases sitting between them. The CDR3 sequence is 15 residues long. The CDR3 here is CASSQGPLGGREQYF. CDR3 sequence (DNA): TGCGCCAGCAGCCAAGGTCCCCTCGGGGGAAGGGAGCAGTACTTC.

This chain links TRBV6-5 with TRBJ2-1; a possible D gene is TRBD2 (7 bases). Germline lookup yields CDR1 MNHEY and CDR2 SVGAGI. This CDR3 contains 14 residues. V dropped 6 bases and J dropped 8 bases, with 17 bases sitting between them. The CDR3 here is CASRPRGALDEQFF. The CDR3 nucleotides read TGTGCCAGCAGACCCCGGGGGGCACTGGATGAGCAGTTCTTC.

CDR3 in amino acids: CASSPRTSVNTDTQYF. For the CDR3, the DNA is TGTGCCAGCAGCCCCCGGACTAGCGTAAACACAGATACGCAGTATTTT. The chain combines TRBV5-4 with TRBJ2-3, with 9 bases fitting TRBD2. Germline trimming cut 4 bases from V and 2 bases from J; bases unmatched to any gene: 8. The length of the CDR3 is 16 residues. CDR1 and CDR2 from the germline V gene are SGHNT and YYREEE (reference sequence). Filled out from reference TRBV5-4 and TRBJ2-3, the complete variable domain reads ETGVTQSPTHLIKTRGQQVTLRCSSQSGHNTVSWYQQALGQGPQFIFQYYREEENGRGNFPPRFSGLQFPNYSSELNVNALELDDSALYLCASSPRTSVNTDTQYFGPGTRLTVL.

The gene calls are TRBV6-1 and TRBJ1-2, with unresolved D. The CDR3 extends over 14 amino acids. Germline assignment: CDR1 MNHNS and CDR2 SASEGT. V was pared by 7 bases and J by 0 bases, with 12 bases between. CDR3 sequence (DNA): TGTGCCAGCACCGTCCTGCCAGCTAACTATGGCTACACCTTC. Translation gives CASTVLPANYGYTF.

This clone was observed once. The V call is TRBV2, the J call TRBJ2-1, with 8 positions matching TRBD2. Germline CDR1 is SNHLY and CDR2 is FYNNEI. The V and J ends lost 2 bases and 0 bases, in that order; junction bases with no gene match: 3. There are 16 residues in the CDR3. The CDR3 DNA follows: TGTGCCAGCAGTGAATTTACTAGCGGCTCCTACAATGAGCAGTTCTTC. This codes for CASSEFTSGSYNEQFF.

The chain is built from TRBV18 and TRBJ2-5, with TRBD2 matching 8 bases. CDR1 and CDR2 from the germline V gene are KGHSH and LQKENI. This CDR3 region has 16 residues. The V segment lost 3 bases and the J segment 4 bases; nucleotides outside the gene matches: 10. The CDR3 DNA reads TGTGCCAGCTCACCGAATTCCGCGGGAGGAGCAGAGACCCAGTACTTC. It encodes CASSPNSAGGAETQYF. The full variable domain, with the rest looked up from reference TRBV18 and TRBJ2-5, is NAGVMQNPRHLVRRRGQEARLRCSPMKGHSHVYWYRQLPEEGLKFMVYLQKENIIDESGMPKERFSAEFPKEGPSILRIQQVVRGDSAAYFCASSPNSAGGAETQYFGPGTRLLVL.

This chain links TRBV18 with TRBJ2-7, with D perhaps TRBD2 (5 bases). This CDR3 contains 15 residues. Germline V gene data show CDR1 as KGHSH and CDR2 as LQKENI. With 2 bases removed from V and 0 bases from J, the gap between germline ends came to 11 bases. The CDR3 here is CASSPTRLNSYEQYF. The DNA for the CDR3 is TGTGCCAGCTCACCAACTAGACTGAACTCCTACGAGCAGTACTTC.

The chain couples TRBV4-1 to TRBJ2-5; 8 bases line up with TRBD1. Trimming at V came to 4 bases and at J to 2 bases, leaving 3 bases not matched to a gene. The CDR3 is 14 residues long. The V gene's germline CDR1 is MGHRA and CDR2 YSYEKL. The CDR3 region has the DNA TGCGCCAGCAGCCCCAGGGGGCCGCAAGAGACCCAGTACTTC. This encodes CASSPRGPQETQYF.

This chain uses TRBV2 with TRBJ1-5; D unresolved. The V end lost 1 base, the J end lost 3 bases, and 7 bases lay between the germline ends. Germline CDR1 reads SNHLY; CDR2 reads FYNNEI. The CDR3 sequence is 14 residues long. In DNA form, the CDR3 reads TGTGCCAGCAGTGAAGGTTTAATCAATCAGCCCCAGCATTTT. This codes for CASSEGLINQPQHF.

The chain is built from TRBV9 and TRBJ2-1, with 7 bases matching TRBD2. Germline CDR1 reads SGDLS; CDR2 reads YYNGEE. The J segment lost 2 bases and the V segment lost 3 bases, leaving 5 bases of the junction unmatched. The CDR3 spans 15 residues. CDR3 sequence (DNA): TGTGCCAGCAGCGCAACGGGACTACCCTACAATGAGCAGTTCTTC. This codes for CASSATGLPYNEQFF.